One sample yielded the 27 T cell receptor beta chains listed below, sequenced in a study of identical twins. TCRdb fed the 5' RACE reads into MiXCR, producing one record per CDR3 protein. Of roughly 1,500,000 distinct CDR3 sequences in the sample, more than 30% were seen once. Sample: cord blood. The receptors stem from a newborn girl in good health.

The chain couples TRBV20-1 to TRBJ2-5, with 7 bases aligning to TRBD1. The J segment lost 0 bases and the V segment lost 5 bases, leaving 3 bases of the junction unmatched. Germline V gives CDR1 DFQATT, CDR2 SNEGSKA (reference sequence). This CDR3 region has 13 residues. The CDR3 DNA reads TGCAGTGCTCGACAGGGCAACCAAGAGACCCAGTACTTC. Its protein is CSARQGNQETQYF.

This clonotype turned up a few times. CDR3 nucleotides: TGTGCCTGTGGGACAGGGGGTTATGGCTACACCTTC. Protein: CACGTGGYGYTF. V gene TRBV28 combines with J gene TRBJ1-2, with 11 bases lining up with TRBD1. V lost 11 bases and J lost 5; bases outside the gene matches: 4. Germline CDR1 MDHEN, CDR2 SYDVKM. CDR3 length: 12 residues.

Notes on this clonotype: One base away lies a much larger clone, so this may be a sequencing read error. CDR3 DNA: TGTGCCAGCAGTTTATCTAGCGGGAGGTACAATGAGCAGTACTTC. Its translation is CASSLSSGRYNEQYF. The chain joins TRBV27 to TRBJ2-5, with 10 bases that match TRBD2. V was clipped by 0 bases and J by 11 bases; unmatched bases: 9. The germline V gene has CDR1 MNHEY and CDR2 SMNVEV (reference sequence). The CDR3 is made up of 15 amino acids.

As to this clonotype: This may be a read error, as it is one base from a much larger clone. The chain employs TRBV10-3 and TRBJ2-1; D gene unclear. The length of the CDR3 is 15 residues. Deletions cut 2 bases from V and 5 bases from J, with 13 bases between. Per germline, CDR1 ENHRY and CDR2 SYGVKD. As DNA, the CDR3 is TGTGCCATCAGTGAGACAAGTAGGTCCAACAATGAGCAGTTCTTC. It encodes CAISETSRSNNEQFF.

J is TRBJ1-4 and V is TRBV2, with TRBD1 matching 9 bases. Germline-derived CDR1 and CDR2 are SNHLY and FYNNEI. This CDR3 contains 14 residues. J gave up 5 bases and V 6 bases, and 4 bases lay outside the gene matches. The CDR3 nucleotides are TGTGCCAGCAGGGATGGGACAGGGAATGAAAAACTGTTTTTT. Protein sequence: CASRDGTGNEKLFF. Supplemented by reference TRBV2 and TRBJ1-4, the full variable domain reads EPEVTQTPSHQVTQMGQEVILRCVPISNHLYFYWYRQILGQKVEFLVSFYNNEISEKSEIFDDQFSVERPDGSNFTLKIRSTKLEDSAMYFCASRDGTGNEKLFFGSGTQLSVL.

CDR3 amino acids: CASSLHVDNSPLHF. DNA for the CDR3: TGTGCCAGCAGCTTACATGTGGATAATTCACCCCTCCACTTT. This chain links TRBV3-1 with TRBJ1-6, with D unresolved. The germline CDR1 and CDR2 sequences are LGHDT and YNNKEL (reference sequence). The CDR3 runs 14 residues. Trimming took off 5 bases at V and 5 bases at J, with 10 bases between the two ends.

V is TRBV19 and J is TRBJ2-4; D uncertain. Trimming left V 3 bases short and J 5 bases short, with 8 bases between. The CDR3 covers 13 residues. Germline CDR1 is LNHDA and CDR2 is SQIVND (reference sequence). The CDR3 bases are TGTGCCAGTAGTATTGGGCCGGAAAACATTCAGTACTTC. It codes for CASSIGPENIQYF.

This sequence joins TRBV20-1 and TRBJ1-5; D might be TRBD1 (5 bases). This CDR3 is built from 15 residues. Trimming pared 1 base from V and 3 bases from J, leaving 13 bases between. Germline assignment: CDR1 DFQATT and CDR2 SNEGSKA (reference sequence). Here the CDR3 reads CSARAGDPYNQPQHF. The CDR3 DNA reads TGCAGTGCTAGAGCTGGGGACCCTTACAATCAGCCCCAGCATTTT.

J is TRBJ1-6 and V is TRBV25-1; 12 nucleotides match TRBD1. CDR1 and CDR2 (germline): MGHDK, SYGVNS. CDR3 length: 18 residues. The trim removed 2 bases at V and 5 bases at J, leaving 7 bases unmatched. CDR3 coding DNA: TGTGCCAGCAGTGAAATACCGGGACAGGGGGCGCATAATTCACCCCTCCACTTT. Protein: CASSEIPGQGAHNSPLHF.

The gene calls are TRBV11-2 and TRBJ2-7; 9 nucleotides line up with TRBD1. The CDR3 is 17 residues long. Germline CDR1 and CDR2: SGHAT and FQNNGV. J gave up 2 bases and V 6 bases, and 14 bases lay outside the gene matches. CDR3 DNA: TGTGCCAGCAGTCTCTCCTCACCGGACAGGGGCACCTACGAGCAGTACTTC. Protein product: CASSLSSPDRGTYEQYF.

The chain links TRBV28 to TRBJ2-7; TRBD2 aligns across 9 bases. Germline values: CDR1 MDHEN, CDR2 SYDVKM. V shed 6 bases, J shed 2 bases, and the junction held 5 bases outside the gene matches. The CDR3 is 14 amino acids. CDR3 in amino acids: CASREREAAYEQYF. CDR3 sequence (DNA): TGTGCCAGCAGAGAGCGGGAGGCCGCCTACGAGCAGTACTTC.

The chain recombines TRBV20-1 with TRBJ2-5; unclear D gene. The CDR3 runs 11 residues. The germline V gene has CDR1 DFQATT and CDR2 SNEGSKA (reference sequence). V dropped 6 bases and J dropped 5 bases, with 10 bases sitting between them. CDR3 residues: CSAPSLETQYF. The CDR3 DNA follows: TGCAGTGCCCCCAGCTTGGAGACCCAGTACTTC.

J is TRBJ2-3 and V is TRBV5-1, with 7 bases fitting TRBD1. The CDR3 spans 15 residues. Germline trimming cut 4 bases from V and 3 bases from J; bases unmatched to any gene: 8. Germline loops: CDR1 SGHRS, CDR2 YFSETQ. CDR3 bases: TGCGCCAGCAGCCGCGGACAGGAGGTGACAGATACGCAGTATTTT. Its protein is CASSRGQEVTDTQYF.

The rearrangement joins TRBV2 to TRBJ2-5, with 9 bases lining up with TRBD2. This CDR3 is built from 19 residues. CDR1 is SNHLY, CDR2 FYNNEI, per germline. V shed 5 bases, J shed 3 bases, and the junction held 19 bases outside the gene matches. The CDR3 DNA reads TGTGCCAGCAGTCTACTAGCGGGCAGGGGGGTTCTTCCCGAAGAGACCCAGTACTTC. It codes for CASSLLAGRGVLPEETQYF.

The rearrangement uses TRBV3-1 and TRBJ2-1, with D uncertain. The end of the DNA aligns better with TRBJ2-7, so the J call may be wrong. CDR1 is LGHDT, CDR2 YNNKEL, per germline (reference sequence). The CDR3 is 15 residues long. The CDR3 is CASSIAPSSYNEQYF. The CDR3, as DNA: TGTGCCAGCAGTATAGCCCCGAGCTCCTACAATGAGCAGTACTTC.

A few counts support this clonotype. The chain employs TRBV27 and TRBJ1-2; D is unclear. Looked up from germline, CDR1 is MNHEY and CDR2 is SMNVEV (reference sequence). Trimming removed 8 bases from V and 5 bases from J, with 18 bases in between. The CDR3 length is 14 residues. CDR3 coding DNA: TGTGCCAGCCGTGTAGGAAGGAACAATTATGGCTACACCTTC. It codes for CASRVGRNNYGYTF.

This chain uses TRBV12-3 or TRBV12-4 with TRBJ2-1; perhaps TRBD2 as D (6 bases). This CDR3 is built from 12 residues. Trimming removed 5 bases from V and 12 bases from J, with 14 bases in between. CDR3 loop: CASSRLVSRQFF. CDR3 nucleotides: TGTGCCAGCAGTAGACTAGTTTCGAGGCAGTTCTTC.

This chain links TRBV3-1 with TRBJ2-3; D ambiguous. Germline V gene sequence: CDR1 LGHDT, CDR2 YNNKEL (reference sequence). This CDR3 is built from 12 residues. V gave up 1 base and J gave up 6 bases, with 5 bases separating them. In DNA, the CDR3 is TGTGCCAGCAGCCAAGCATGGGATACGCAGTATTTT. Translated: CASSQAWDTQYF.

The V gene is TRBV10-3, the J gene TRBJ1-1; 7 bases agree with TRBD1. This CDR3 is built from 16 residues. Looked up from germline, CDR1 is ENHRY and CDR2 is SYGVKD. The V and J ends lost 8 bases and 5 bases, in that order; junction bases with no gene match: 17. CDR3 sequence (DNA): TGTGCCATCGGCTGGCACAGGGGACTCATGGGAACTGAAGCTTTCTTT. Translated: CAIGWHRGLMGTEAFF.

The chain combines TRBV3-1 with TRBJ2-5; 10 bases map to TRBD2. After removal of 8 bases from V and 5 bases from J, the junction contained 14 bases not matched to a gene. Germline V gene data show CDR1 as LGHDT and CDR2 as YNNKEL (reference sequence). The CDR3 extends over 16 amino acids. The CDR3 is CASGRTLAGERETQYF. As DNA, the CDR3 is TGTGCCAGCGGCCGAACTCTAGCGGGGGAACGGGAGACCCAGTACTTC.

The chain employs TRBV27 and TRBJ1-2, with D tentatively TRBD1 (5 bases). This CDR3 spans 12 amino acids. V was cut by 6 bases and J by 4 bases, with 9 bases left in between. CDR1 is MNHEY, CDR2 SMNVEV, per germline (reference sequence). CDR3 nucleotides: TGTGCCAGCAGGACAGTCCCCTATGGCTACACCTTC. This gives the protein CASRTVPYGYTF.

This chain uses TRBV6-6 with TRBJ1-5; D remains ambiguous. Germline lookup yields CDR1 MNHNY and CDR2 SVGAGI (reference sequence). This CDR3 is built from 16 residues. Trimming took 4 bases from V and 3 from J, leaving 16 bases between them. The CDR3 region is CASSSMGGGINQPQHF. CDR3 coding DNA: TGTGCCAGCAGTTCGATGGGCGGAGGGATCAATCAGCCCCAGCATTTT.

The chain couples TRBV2 to TRBJ2-1, with TRBD2 identical over 8 bases. Per the germline V gene, CDR1 is SNHLY and CDR2 is FYNNEI. This CDR3 spans 15 amino acids. J gave up 5 bases and V 1 base, and 4 bases lay outside the gene matches. CDR3 sequence reads: CASSEGVSGNNEQFF. DNA of the CDR3: TGTGCCAGCAGTGAAGGGGTTAGCGGGAACAATGAGCAGTTCTTC.

The chain joins TRBV28 to TRBJ2-4; D is possibly TRBD2 (6 bases). The ends were cut back, 9 bases at V and 3 bases at J, with 15 bases in the middle. CDR3 length: 14 amino acids. Per germline, CDR1 MDHEN and CDR2 SYDVKM. CDR3 nucleotide sequence: TGTGCCAGTTCCACGGGGGTTGGCAAAAACATTCAGTACTTC. Amino acids: CASSTGVGKNIQYF.

V gene TRBV4-1 combines with J gene TRBJ1-6; the D is unclear. Germline V CDR1 and CDR2: MGHRA, YSYEKL. V lost 0 bases and J 7 bases, leaving 13 bases between the germline ends. The CDR3 runs to 16 residues. The CDR3 spells CASSQEVQGRNSPLHF. The CDR3 DNA sequence: TGCGCCAGCAGCCAAGAAGTCCAAGGGCGAAATTCACCCCTCCACTTT.

This clonotype was detected a few times. CDR3 DNA sequence: TGTGCCAGCAGTGCCCCGGGAACCCACGAGCAGTACTTC. Amino acid sequence: CASSAPGTHEQYF. This chain connects TRBV6-7 to TRBJ2-4, with D perhaps TRBD2 (5 bases). Near its end, the DNA agrees better with TRBJ2-7, so the J call may be wrong. TRBV6-7 is recorded as an ORF, its role being uncertain. This CDR3 spans 13 amino acids.

This clonotype appeared once. The genes are TRBV4-2 and TRBJ1-2, with unresolved D. CDR3 length: 13 residues. CDR1 is LGHNA and CDR2 is YNFKEQ in the germline V gene. The V and J ends lost 1 base and 6 bases respectively, with 9 bases between them. Here the CDR3 DNA reads TGTGCCAGCAGCCAAGGACGGAACCATGGCTACACCTTC. Its translation: CASSQGRNHGYTF.